The present T cell receptor beta chain was sequenced within a study of STAT5B mutations in CD4+ large granular lymphocyte leukemia. Study results and caveats: The CD4+ versus CD8+ T-LGLL clonality difference may reflect limited sample size. 25% of private leukemic clonotypes occurred rarely in other patients' non-leukemic repertoires.

Control samples were healthy donors' buffy coats. Between the trimmed V and J ends, which lost 5 bases and 5 bases, there was a span of 6 bases. The CDR3 is 11 amino acids. Germline lookup yields CDR1 MDHEN and CDR2 SYDVKM. As for this clone: Its target is not known.

Per the original methods: Lowest detectable productive clonotype frequency was 2.59 x 10-5. TCRdb's copy holds only in-frame clones and misses some; the assay was immunoSEQ multiplex PCR. V and J calls plus clone size are reproduced from that table; the DNA served to infer D and trimming. Of some 19,000 clones listed, 60% to 80% were seen once; the top ten hold approximately 30%. J is TRBJ2-5 and V is TRBV28; D gene uncertain. The source material was CD4+ T cells from blood buffy coats. The sequence came from a human donor in good health. The chain's CDR3 is CASSQRETQYF. Here the CDR3 DNA reads TGTGCCAGCAGTCAACGGGAGACCCAGTACTTC. Full variable domain (remainder filled in from reference TRBV28 and TRBJ2-5): DVKVTQSSRYLVKRTGEKVFLECVQDMDHENMFWYRQDPGLGLRLIYFSYDVKMKEKGDIPEGYSVSREKKERFSLILESASTNQTSMYLCASSQRETQYFGPGTRLLVL.